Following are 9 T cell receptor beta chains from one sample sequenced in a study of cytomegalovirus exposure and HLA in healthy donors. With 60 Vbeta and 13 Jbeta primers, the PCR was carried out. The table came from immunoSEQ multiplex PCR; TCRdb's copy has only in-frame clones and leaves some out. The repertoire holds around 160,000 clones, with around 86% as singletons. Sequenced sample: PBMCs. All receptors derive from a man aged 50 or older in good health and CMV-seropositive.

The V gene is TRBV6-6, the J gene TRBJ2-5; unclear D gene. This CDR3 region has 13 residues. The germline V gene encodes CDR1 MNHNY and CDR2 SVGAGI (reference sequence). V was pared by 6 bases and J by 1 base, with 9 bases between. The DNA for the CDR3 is TGTGCCAGCAGCCCAGTGGCCCAAGAGACCCAGTACTTC. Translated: CASSPVAQETQYF.

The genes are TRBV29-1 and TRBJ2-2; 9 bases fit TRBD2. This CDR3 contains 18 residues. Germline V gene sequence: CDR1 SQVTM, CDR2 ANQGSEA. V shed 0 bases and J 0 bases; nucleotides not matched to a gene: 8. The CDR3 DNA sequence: TGCAGCGTTGAAGATCGTTTAACTAGCGGGTCGAACACCGGGGAGCTGTTTTTT. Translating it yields CSVEDRLTSGSNTGELFF.

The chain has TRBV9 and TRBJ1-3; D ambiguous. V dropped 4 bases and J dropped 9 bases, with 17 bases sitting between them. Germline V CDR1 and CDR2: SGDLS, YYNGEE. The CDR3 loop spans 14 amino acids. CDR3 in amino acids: CASSPLSHFATIYF. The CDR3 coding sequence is TGTGCCAGCAGCCCCCTCAGTCATTTCGCCACCATATATTTT. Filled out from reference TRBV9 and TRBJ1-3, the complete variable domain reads DSGVTQTPKHLITATGQRVTLRCSPRSGDLSVYWYQQSLDQGLQFLIQYYNGEERAKGNILERFSAQQFPDLHSELNLSSLELGDSALYFCASSPLSHFATIYFGEGSWLTVV.

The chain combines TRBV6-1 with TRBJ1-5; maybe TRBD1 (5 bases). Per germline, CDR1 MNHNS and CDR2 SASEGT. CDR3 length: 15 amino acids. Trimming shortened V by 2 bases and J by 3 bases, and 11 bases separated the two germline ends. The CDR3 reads CASSEFGGVNQPQHF. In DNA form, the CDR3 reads TGTGCCAGCAGTGAATTCGGGGGTGTCAATCAGCCCCAGCATTTT.

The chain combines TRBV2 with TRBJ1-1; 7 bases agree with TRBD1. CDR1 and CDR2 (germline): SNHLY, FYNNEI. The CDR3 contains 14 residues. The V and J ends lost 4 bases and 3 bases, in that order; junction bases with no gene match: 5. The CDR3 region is CASSGPTGHTEAFF. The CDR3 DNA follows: TGTGCCAGCAGTGGACCGACAGGGCACACTGAAGCTTTCTTT.

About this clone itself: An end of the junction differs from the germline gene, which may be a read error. CDR3 loop: CASRGTDVGRGLF. In DNA, the CDR3 is TGTGCCAGTCGTGGGACAGACGTGGGCAGGGGTCTCTTC. The chain is built from TRBV6-1 and TRBJ2-7; 7 nucleotides agree with TRBD1. This CDR3 region has 13 residues. CDR1 is MNHNS, CDR2 SASEGT, per germline.

CDR3 sequence: CASSFVPPGQSYEQYF. In DNA form, the CDR3 reads TGTGCCAGCAGTTTCGTACCCCCGGGACAGAGCTACGAGCAGTACTTC. The chain carries TRBV27 and TRBJ2-7, with 7 positions matching TRBD1. Germline loops: CDR1 MNHEY, CDR2 SMNVEV (reference sequence). The CDR3 covers 16 residues. J was trimmed by 3 bases and V by 3 bases; bases with no gene match: 11.

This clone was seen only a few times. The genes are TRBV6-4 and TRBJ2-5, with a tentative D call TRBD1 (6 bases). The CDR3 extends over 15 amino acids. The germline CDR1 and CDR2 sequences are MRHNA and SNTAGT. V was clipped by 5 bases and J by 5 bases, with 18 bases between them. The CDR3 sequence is CASSLENRVGETQYF. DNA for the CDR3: TGTGCCAGCAGTTTGGAGAACAGGGTGGGCGAGACCCAGTACTTC.

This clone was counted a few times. In nucleotides, the CDR3 is TGTGCCAGTAGGTTGGACAGGAACACTGAAGCTTTCTTT. Amino acids: CASRLDRNTEAFF. V and J are TRBV19 and TRBJ1-1, with a possible D match to TRBD1 (6 bases). The CDR3 totals 13 residues. Per the germline V gene, CDR1 is LNHDA and CDR2 is SQIVND (reference sequence). The V end was cut by 6 bases, the J end by 1 base, with 9 bases between.